Detailed here is one T cell receptor beta chain. The sample originates from a study of blood T cell repertoires in COVID-19. Across the whole study: The United States, Italy and Spain were the sources of the acute and convalescent COVID-19 samples. The analysed material was cDNA or gDNA that came from T cells, B-cell-depleted T cells, or PBMCs.

With 5 bases removed from V and 5 bases from J, the gap between germline ends came to 10 bases. The CDR3 sequence is 13 residues long. Germline V gene sequence: CDR1 SNHLY, CDR2 FYNNEI. Original handling: The authors estimated nucleated cell counts from reference gene primer amplification. The assay was immunoSEQ multiplex PCR, and TCRdb's table has in-frame clones only and misses some. For V, J and clone size, that table is used; D and trimming come from the DNA. Of roughly 200,000 clones in the sample, about 82% were seen once. The chain links TRBV2 to TRBJ2-1, with a weak D call TRBD2 (5 bases). Sequencing was carried out using peripheral blood. This TCR came from a man aged 65 to 79 with active or convalescent COVID-19. CDR3 region: CASSRVEDNEQFF. In nucleotides, the CDR3 is TGTGCCAGCAGTAGGGTGGAGGACAATGAGCAGTTCTTC.